These 17 T cell receptor beta chains were all obtained from the same sample, sequenced in a study of blood T cell repertoires in COVID-19 (dated by TCRdb to the early 2020s). Library preparation employed the immunoSEQ multiplex PCR assay. TCRdb holds this immuneACCESS table with in-frame rearrangements only. Some clones are missing; in checked studies, unresolved V genes explain under half, and the rest has no known cause. The sample records 150,000 to 250,000 clones, around 94% of which are singletons. Of the sample, about 0.76% falls within the top ten clones. The specimen sequenced was peripheral blood. Receptors were obtained from a man aged 25 to 40 with COVID-19, enrolled during active disease.

The chain employs TRBV2 and TRBJ1-2; tentatively, D is TRBD1 (6 bases). V lost 5 bases, J lost 2 bases, and 12 bases lay in between. The length of the CDR3 is 14 residues. Germline V gene sequence: CDR1 SNHLY, CDR2 FYNNEI. The DNA for the CDR3 is TGTGCCAGCAGTATTGGACAGAACAACTATGGCTACACCTTC. This sequence encodes CASSIGQNNYGYTF. Filled out from reference TRBV2 and TRBJ1-2, the complete variable domain reads EPEVTQTPSHQVTQMGQEVILRCVPISNHLYFYWYRQILGQKVEFLVSFYNNEISEKSEIFDDQFSVERPDGSNFTLKIRSTKLEDSAMYFCASSIGQNNYGYTFGSGTRLTVV.

This clone has only one observation. The V gene is TRBV2, the J gene TRBJ1-5; weak D call: TRBD1 (6 bases). V lost 5 bases, J lost 3 bases, and 11 bases lay in between. This CDR3 comprises 14 residues. CDR1 SNHLY and CDR2 FYNNEI come from the germline V gene. CDR3 loop: CASSKDSFNQPQHF. The CDR3 DNA reads TGTGCCAGCAGTAAGGACAGTTTCAATCAGCCCCAGCATTTT.

The chain links TRBV30 to TRBJ1-1, with 10 nucleotides matching TRBD1. This CDR3 has 13 amino acids. Germline CDR1 GTSNPN, CDR2 SVGIG (reference sequence). The junction had 3 bases not matched to a gene; V was cut back by 4 bases and J by 4 bases. The CDR3 region is CAWTDRGVTEAFF. In DNA, the CDR3 is TGTGCCTGGACGGACAGGGGGGTCACTGAAGCTTTCTTT.

The chain is built from TRBV18 and TRBJ2-5; 8 bases agree with TRBD2. There are 16 residues in the CDR3. J gave up 1 base and V 4 bases, and 8 bases lay outside the gene matches. The V gene's germline CDR1 is KGHSH and CDR2 LQKENI. CDR3 amino acids: CASSLYSGGTQETQYF. Here the CDR3 DNA reads TGTGCCAGCTCACTATACAGCGGGGGCACCCAAGAGACCCAGTACTTC.

This sequence joins TRBV3-1 (or the pseudogene TRBV3-2) and TRBJ2-1; 8 positions match TRBD2. This CDR3 is 17 amino acids long. V was pared by 4 bases and J by 3 bases, with 11 bases of the junction left unmatched. Per the germline V gene, CDR1 is LGHDT and CDR2 is YNNKEL (reference sequence). The CDR3 spells CASSPRTSLKGYNEQFF. The CDR3 DNA sequence: TGTGCCAGCAGCCCACGGACTAGCCTCAAAGGCTACAATGAGCAGTTCTTC.

This chain links TRBV5-6 with TRBJ1-2; 11 bases match TRBD1. This CDR3 is 17 amino acids long. V lost 0 bases, J lost 4 bases, and 8 bases stayed unmatched. In germline, CDR1 is SGHDT, CDR2 YYEEEE. The CDR3 reads CASSLVDRGTGGYGYTF. Written as DNA, the CDR3 is TGTGCCAGCAGCTTGGTTGACCGCGGGACAGGGGGCTATGGCTACACCTTC.

V gene TRBV30 combines with J gene TRBJ2-1; 9 bases map to TRBD2. Germline V CDR1 and CDR2: GTSNPN, SVGIG (reference sequence). With V trimmed by 0 bases and J by 1 base, 10 bases remained unmatched. The CDR3 consists of 18 residues. DNA for the CDR3: TGTGCCTGGAGTGTAACGGTAGCGGGGGCGGGGTCCTACAATGAGCAGTTCTTC. Its protein product is CAWSVTVAGAGSYNEQFF. Together with reference TRBV30 and TRBJ2-1, the CDR3 gives the full variable domain: SQTIHQWPATLVQPVGSPLSLECTVEGTSNPNLYWYRQAAGRGLQLLFYSVGIGQISSEVPQNLSASRPQDRQFILSSKKLLLSDSGFYLCAWSVTVAGAGSYNEQFFGPGTRLTVL.

The chain joins TRBV6-5 to TRBJ1-4, with a tentative D call TRBD1 (5 bases). Trimming took 6 bases from V and 6 from J, leaving 17 bases between them. CDR3 length: 15 residues. Germline V gene data show CDR1 as MNHEY and CDR2 as SVGAGI. DNA for the CDR3: TGTGCCAGCAGAGTTGGGCCCTCGGGGGATGAAAAACTGTTTTTT. This codes for CASRVGPSGDEKLFF.

This clone was detected only once. A junction end diverges from the germline sequence, so it may reflect a read error. The genes are TRBV2 and TRBJ1-3; weak D call: TRBD1 (6 bases). The length of the CDR3 is 14 residues. Germline loops: CDR1 SNHLY, CDR2 FYNNEI. CDR3 in amino acids: CANSENRAGNTIYF. The CDR3 DNA is TGTGCCAACAGTGAAAACAGGGCTGGAAACACCATATATTTT.

V usage is TRBV2 and J usage is TRBJ1-5; tentative D call: TRBD1 (5 bases). Germline CDR1 is SNHLY and CDR2 is FYNNEI. V was clipped by 5 bases and J by 6 bases, with 11 bases between them. The CDR3 runs to 13 residues. CDR3 nucleotides: TGTGCCAGCAGTTCAGGGTGGGCTCAGCCCCAGCATTTT. Protein sequence: CASSSGWAQPQHF.

This chain joins TRBV30 and TRBJ2-1, with TRBD2 identical over 7 bases. V lost 2 bases and J lost 4; bases outside the gene matches: 11. Looked up from germline, CDR1 is GTSNPN and CDR2 is SVGIG (reference sequence). There are 16 residues in the CDR3. The CDR3 DNA follows: TGTGCCTGGAGTACCGCGAGCGGGGTTGGTTACAATGAGCAGTTCTTC. Translating gives CAWSTASGVGYNEQFF.

CDR3 in DNA: TGTGCCAGTAGTCGGCAGGGGGACACTGAAGCTTTCTTT. Residues: CASSRQGDTEAFF. The chain has TRBV19 and TRBJ1-1; 7 nucleotides line up with TRBD1. This CDR3 is built from 13 residues. J was trimmed by 3 bases and V by 5 bases; bases with no gene match: 3. Per germline, CDR1 LNHDA and CDR2 SQIVND (reference sequence).

The rearrangement links TRBV28 to TRBJ1-5; 7 bases are a match to TRBD1. The CDR3 length is 17 residues. J was trimmed by 6 bases and V by 8 bases; bases with no gene match: 19. Germline CDR1 and CDR2: MDHEN and SYDVKM. The CDR3 region is CASSLTRDRVESQPQHF. The CDR3 nucleotides are TGTGCCAGCTCCTTGACGCGAGACAGGGTGGAGAGTCAGCCCCAGCATTTT.

The chain is built from TRBV6-4 and TRBJ1-1; tentatively, D is TRBD1 (6 bases). Between the trimmed V and J ends, which lost 6 bases and 6 bases, there was a span of 20 bases. The length of the CDR3 is 15 residues. CDR1 and CDR2 from the germline V gene are MRHNA and SNTAGT. The DNA of the CDR3 is TGTGCCAGCAGCACAGGGAAGGGGATTAGCGCTGAAGCTTTCTTT. Its translation: CASSTGKGISAEAFF.

The chain employs TRBV10-1 and TRBJ2-3, with D unclear. This CDR3 comprises 13 residues. The germline V gene encodes CDR1 WNHNN and CDR2 SYGVQD (reference sequence). With 0 bases removed from V and 4 bases from J, the gap between germline ends came to 5 bases. CDR3 region: CASSESPADTQYF. CDR3 nucleotide sequence: TGCGCCAGCAGTGAGTCCCCCGCAGATACGCAGTATTTT.

This clone was seen once. V and J are TRBV4-2 and TRBJ1-1; possibly TRBD1 for D (5 bases). Trimming removed 1 base at V and 4 bases at J, with 16 bases between. The CDR3 runs 16 residues. Per the germline V gene, CDR1 is LGHNA and CDR2 is YNFKEQ. In DNA form, the CDR3 reads TGTGCCAGCAGCCAAGTCGGGCAGGGCGGCGGCACTGAAGCTTTCTTT. Protein sequence: CASSQVGQGGGTEAFF.

This clone was seen once. The V and J genes are TRBV29-1 and TRBJ1-1; no clear D gene. The germline V gene encodes CDR1 SQVTM and CDR2 ANQGSEA. V lost 8 bases, J lost 4 bases, and 11 bases lay in between. There are 11 residues in the CDR3. The CDR3 reads CSSWAGTEAFF. DNA of the CDR3: TGCAGCTCCTGGGCGGGCACTGAAGCTTTCTTT.